This T cell receptor beta chain comes out of a study of cytomegalovirus exposure and HLA in healthy donors. Study results and limitations: In a later analysis, at a false discovery rate of 0.05, 17,000 or so TCR beta sequences matched HLA alleles. Some V segments (TRBV6-2 and TRBV6-3 among them) were excluded as indistinguishable.

A note on this clone: What it recognizes is unknown.

The V gene's germline CDR1 is SEHNR and CDR2 FQNEAQ (reference sequence). Germline trimming cut 3 bases from V and 5 bases from J; bases unmatched to any gene: 11. There are 17 residues in the CDR3. PCR involved 60 Vbeta and 13 Jbeta primers. The method was immunoSEQ multiplex PCR; TCRdb's version includes in-frame clones alone and lacks a portion of them. The repertoire table contains over 100,000 clones. V and J are TRBV7-9 and TRBJ2-3, with TRBD1 matching 10 bases. This TCR was sampled from a middle-aged woman in good health and CMV-seropositive. The material sequenced was PBMCs. Here the CDR3 reads CASSFNLGQGSGDTQYF. DNA for the CDR3: TGTGCCAGCAGCTTCAATCTGGGACAGGGGTCTGGAGATACGCAGTATTTT.